Sequencing of this T cell receptor (beta chain) was carried out in a study of cytomegalovirus exposure and HLA in healthy donors. The study ran its PCR with 60 Vbeta and 13 Jbeta primers. This table comes from immunoSEQ multiplex PCR, and its TCRdb copy is limited to in-frame clones, with some not included. The repertoire has some 220,000 clones, about 80% of them found once; the top ten carry roughly 0.58%. The CDR3 is made up of 15 amino acids. V shed 3 bases and J 5 bases; nucleotides not matched to a gene: 9. Germline V gene sequence: CDR1 SGHTA, CDR2 FQGNSA. Material for sequencing was PBMCs. The chain uses TRBV7-2 and TRBJ2-5; 7 bases fit TRBD1. This clonotype was obtained from a woman aged 40 to 55 in good health and CMV-seronegative. The CDR3 region has the DNA TGTGCCAGCAGCTTCCAACTCGACAGGGTCGAGACCCAGTACTTC. It codes for CASSFQLDRVETQYF.